This T cell receptor (beta chain) is from a study of blood T cell repertoires in COVID-19 (TCRdb year 2020). Regarding the study in general: Samples covering the acute and convalescent phases of COVID-19 were provided by collaborators in the United States, Italy and Spain. The repertoires were released in a freely available public database meant as a resource for research on the immune response to SARS-CoV-2. The samples were drawn from the first 160 participants of the ongoing ImmuneRACE study and from 1,254 subjects provided by 6 global collaborators. Where HLA class I and class II types were available, the types were taken from metadata supplied by the sample provider, not from assay-based typing. Nearly every sample came with metadata listing a de-identified subject ID, COVID-19 status, age in years and sex. The prospective study material was composed of cDNA or gDNA derived from T cells, B-cell-depleted T cells, or PBMCs. The dataset comprised deeply sampled blood TCRbeta repertoires from subjects exposed to, actively infected with, or recovered from COVID-19. Overall study outcomes, separate from this receptor: How much clinical and demographic metadata was included differed by source and by participant, and the metadata was provided uncurated.

This clone was picked up one time. There is no known antigen for this receptor. The sample holds no much larger clone one base away, and base qualities are not on file. CDR1 is given as SNHLY and CDR2 as FYNNEI, both from the germline V gene. The CDR3 has 13 amino acids, counting the end cysteine and phenylalanine. The DNA shown is the 39-base CDR3, in frame from base 1. V loses 6 bases of germline sequence and J loses 2 bases, and the interval between the two ends is 10 bases. TCRbeta CDR3 regions were amplified from genomic DNA using the immunoSEQ Assay, a bias-controlled multiplex PCR. From the authors' description of their analysis: The number of nucleated cells in each sample was estimated by amplification of reference gene primers within the assay. To quantify the absolute abundance of each unique TCRbeta CDR3 rearrangement, sequence reads were collapsed and filtered. For each sample, productive Simpson clonality was calculated as the square root of Simpson's diversity index over productive rearrangements. TCRdb stores this immuneACCESS table with in-frame sequences only. Part of the clones is absent; in the studies checked, under half of the shortfall reflects unresolved V genes, and no reason is known for the rest. V and J calls and clone size are given by that table; D and trimming were obtained from the DNA. The sample table contains 200,000 or so clones; only one count was recorded for roughly 80% of them. The top ten constitute approximately 7.6% of the sample.

Enrolling through a virtual design, the prospective study's participants ranged in age from roughly 18 to 95 years and lived across 24 United States geographic areas. Cohort assignment in the prospective study relied on participant-reported clinical history from a screening survey and a study questionnaire. ImmuneRACE Cohort 3 recovered participants were defined by two consecutive negative NP/OP PCR tests, healthcare professional clearance, or symptom resolution. Each participant in the prospective study had whole blood, serum and a nasopharyngeal or oropharyngeal swab collected by mobile phlebotomists. Prospective study participants could optionally give additional blood draws and questionnaires over an approximately two-month period. Prospective study blood samples were shipped either frozen or at room temperature before DNA extraction.

The source of this sequence is a man in his forties or fifties who had recovered from COVID-19. This chain is built from TRBV2 and TRBJ1-2; 5 matching bases give a weak D call of TRBD1. Sample: PBMCs or T cells enriched from blood (not recorded which). The nucleotide sequence is given as TGTGCCAGCAGGGCCAGGGCAAACTATGGCTACACCTTC. Translation gives CASRARANYGYTF.